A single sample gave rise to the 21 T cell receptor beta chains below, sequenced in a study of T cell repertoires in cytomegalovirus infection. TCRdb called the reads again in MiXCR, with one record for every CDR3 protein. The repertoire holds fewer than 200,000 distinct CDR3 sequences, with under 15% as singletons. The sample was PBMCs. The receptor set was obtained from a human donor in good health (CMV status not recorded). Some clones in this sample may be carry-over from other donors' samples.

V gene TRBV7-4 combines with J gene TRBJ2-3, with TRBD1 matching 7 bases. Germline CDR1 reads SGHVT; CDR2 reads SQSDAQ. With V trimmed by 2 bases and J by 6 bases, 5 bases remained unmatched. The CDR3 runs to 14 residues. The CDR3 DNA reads TGTGCCAGCAGCTTACCCGACAGGGCTGATACGCAGTATTTT. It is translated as CASSLPDRADTQYF.

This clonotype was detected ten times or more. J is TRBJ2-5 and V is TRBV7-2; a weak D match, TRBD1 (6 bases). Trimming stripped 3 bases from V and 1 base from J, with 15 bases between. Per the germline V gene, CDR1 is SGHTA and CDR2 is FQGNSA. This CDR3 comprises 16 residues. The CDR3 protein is CASSFVPGQTQETQYF. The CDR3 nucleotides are TGTGCCAGCAGCTTTGTCCCCGGACAGACCCAAGAGACCCAGTACTTC.

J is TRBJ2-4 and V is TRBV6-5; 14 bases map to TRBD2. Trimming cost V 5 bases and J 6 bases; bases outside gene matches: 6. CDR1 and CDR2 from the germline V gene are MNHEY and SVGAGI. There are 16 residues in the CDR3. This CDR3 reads CASSPGLAGERNIQYF. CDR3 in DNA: TGTGCCAGCAGTCCGGGACTAGCGGGAGAGCGAAACATTCAGTACTTC.

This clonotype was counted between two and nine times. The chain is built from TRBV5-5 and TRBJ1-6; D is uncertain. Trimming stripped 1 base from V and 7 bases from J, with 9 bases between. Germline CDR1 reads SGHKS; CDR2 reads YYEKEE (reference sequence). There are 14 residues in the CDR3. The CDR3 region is CASSLLALNSPLHF. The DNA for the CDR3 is TGTGCCAGCAGCTTGTTGGCTCTAAATTCACCCCTCCACTTT.

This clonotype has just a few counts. The DNA for the CDR3 is TGCAGCGTGCGACGGGGCACCTACGAGCAGTACTTC. It specifies CSVRRGTYEQYF. The chain joins TRBV29-1 to TRBJ2-7; the D call may be TRBD1 or TRBD2 (5 bases each). Trimming pared 6 bases from V and 2 bases from J, leaving 11 bases between. This CDR3 has 12 residues. Germline CDR1 and CDR2: SQVTM and ANQGSEA.

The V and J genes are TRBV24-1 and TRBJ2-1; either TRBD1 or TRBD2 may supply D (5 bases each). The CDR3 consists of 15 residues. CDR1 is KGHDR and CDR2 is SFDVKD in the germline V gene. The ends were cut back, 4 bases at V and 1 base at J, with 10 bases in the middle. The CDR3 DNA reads TGTGCCACCAGTGACAGGGAGAGGTCCTACAATGAGCAGTTCTTC. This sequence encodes CATSDRERSYNEQFF.

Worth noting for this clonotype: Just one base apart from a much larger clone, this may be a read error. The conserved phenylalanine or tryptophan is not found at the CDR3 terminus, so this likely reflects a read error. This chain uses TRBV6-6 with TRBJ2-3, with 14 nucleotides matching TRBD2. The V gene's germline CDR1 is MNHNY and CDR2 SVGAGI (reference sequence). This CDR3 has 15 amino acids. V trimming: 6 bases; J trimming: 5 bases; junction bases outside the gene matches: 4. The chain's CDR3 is CASSQGLAGVDTQYL. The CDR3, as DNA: TGTGCCAGCAGCCAGGGACTAGCGGGAGTAGATACGCAGTATTTA.

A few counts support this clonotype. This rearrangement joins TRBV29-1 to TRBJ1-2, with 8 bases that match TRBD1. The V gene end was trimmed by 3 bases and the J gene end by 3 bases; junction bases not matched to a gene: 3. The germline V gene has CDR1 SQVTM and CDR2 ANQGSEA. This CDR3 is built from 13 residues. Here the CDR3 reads CSVDGQGHYGYTF. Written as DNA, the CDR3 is TGCAGCGTTGACGGACAGGGACACTATGGCTACACCTTC.

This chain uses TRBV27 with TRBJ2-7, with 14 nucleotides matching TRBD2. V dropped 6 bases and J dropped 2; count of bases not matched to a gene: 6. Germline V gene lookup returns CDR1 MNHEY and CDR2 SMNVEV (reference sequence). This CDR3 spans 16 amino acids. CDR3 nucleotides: TGTGCCAGCAGATACTTGGGACTAGCGGGAGCCTACGAGCAGTACTTC. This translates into CASRYLGLAGAYEQYF.

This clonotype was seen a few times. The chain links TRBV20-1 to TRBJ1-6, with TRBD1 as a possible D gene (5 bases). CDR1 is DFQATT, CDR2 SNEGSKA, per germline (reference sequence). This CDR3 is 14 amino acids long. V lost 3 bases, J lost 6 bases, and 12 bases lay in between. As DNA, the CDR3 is TGCAGTGCTAGTAATCAGGGCTCTAATTCACCCCTCCACTTT. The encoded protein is CSASNQGSNSPLHF.

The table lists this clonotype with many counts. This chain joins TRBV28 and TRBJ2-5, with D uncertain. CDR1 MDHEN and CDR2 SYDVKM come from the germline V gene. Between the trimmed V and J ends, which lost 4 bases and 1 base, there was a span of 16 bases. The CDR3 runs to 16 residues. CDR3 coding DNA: TGTGCCAGCAGTTCCCTAATAAAACTGATCCAAGAGACCCAGTACTTC. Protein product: CASSSLIKLIQETQYF.

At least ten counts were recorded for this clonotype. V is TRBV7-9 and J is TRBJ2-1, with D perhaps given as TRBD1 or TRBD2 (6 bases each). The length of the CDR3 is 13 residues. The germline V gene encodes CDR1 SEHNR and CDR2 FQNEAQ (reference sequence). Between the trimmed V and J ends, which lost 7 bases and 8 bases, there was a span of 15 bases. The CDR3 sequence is CASILKGGYEQFF. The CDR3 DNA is TGTGCCAGCATCCTTAAGGGGGGTTATGAGCAGTTCTTC.

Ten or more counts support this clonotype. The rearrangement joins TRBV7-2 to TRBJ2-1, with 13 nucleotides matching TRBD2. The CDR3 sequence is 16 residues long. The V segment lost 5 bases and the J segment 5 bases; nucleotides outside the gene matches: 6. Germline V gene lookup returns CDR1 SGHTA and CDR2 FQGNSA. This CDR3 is CASSPRLAGGHNEQFF. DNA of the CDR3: TGTGCCAGCAGCCCCCGACTAGCGGGAGGCCACAATGAGCAGTTCTTC.

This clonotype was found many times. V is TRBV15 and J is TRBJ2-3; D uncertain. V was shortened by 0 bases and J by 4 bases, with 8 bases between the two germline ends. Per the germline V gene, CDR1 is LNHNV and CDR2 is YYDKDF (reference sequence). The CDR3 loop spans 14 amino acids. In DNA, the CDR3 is TGTGCCACCAGCAGAGATCTTGACGCAGATACGCAGTATTTT. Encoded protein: CATSRDLDADTQYF.

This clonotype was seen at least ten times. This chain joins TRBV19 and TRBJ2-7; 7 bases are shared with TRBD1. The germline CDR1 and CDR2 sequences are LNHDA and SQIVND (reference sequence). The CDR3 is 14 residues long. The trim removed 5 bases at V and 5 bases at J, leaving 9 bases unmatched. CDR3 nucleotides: TGTGCCAGTAGTTCGACAGGGATCGATGACGAGCAGTACTTC. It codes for CASSSTGIDDEQYF.

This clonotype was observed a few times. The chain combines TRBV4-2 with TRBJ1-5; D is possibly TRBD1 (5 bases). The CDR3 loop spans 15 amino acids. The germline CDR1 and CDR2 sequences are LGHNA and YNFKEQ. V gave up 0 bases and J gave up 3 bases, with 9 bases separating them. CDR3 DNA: TGTGCCAGCAGCCAAGATCGACAGACCAATCAGCCCCAGCATTTT. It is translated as CASSQDRQTNQPQHF.

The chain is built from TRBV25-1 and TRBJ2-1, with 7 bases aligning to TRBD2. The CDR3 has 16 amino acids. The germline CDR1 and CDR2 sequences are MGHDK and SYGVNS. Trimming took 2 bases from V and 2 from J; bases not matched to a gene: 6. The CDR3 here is CASSEDSGGAYNEQFF. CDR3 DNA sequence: TGTGCCAGCAGTGAAGACTCTGGGGGGGCCTACAATGAGCAGTTCTTC. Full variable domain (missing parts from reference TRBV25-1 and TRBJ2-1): EADIYQTPRYLVIGTGKKITLECSQTMGHDKMYWYQQDPGMELHLIHYSYGVNSTEKGDLSSESTVSRIRTEHFPLTLESARPSHTSQYLCASSEDSGGAYNEQFFGPGTRLTVL.

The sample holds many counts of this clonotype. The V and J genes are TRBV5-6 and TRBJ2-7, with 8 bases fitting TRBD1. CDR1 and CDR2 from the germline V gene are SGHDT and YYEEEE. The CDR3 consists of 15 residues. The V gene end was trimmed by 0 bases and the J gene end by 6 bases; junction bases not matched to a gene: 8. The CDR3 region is CASSLGGDRSSEQYF. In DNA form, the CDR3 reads TGTGCCAGCAGCTTGGGAGGGGACAGGTCCAGCGAGCAGTACTTC.

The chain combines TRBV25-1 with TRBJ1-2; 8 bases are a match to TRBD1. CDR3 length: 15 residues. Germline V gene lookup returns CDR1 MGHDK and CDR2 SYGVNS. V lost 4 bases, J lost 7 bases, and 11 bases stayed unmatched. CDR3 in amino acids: CASSADRGVSGGYTF. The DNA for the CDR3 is TGTGCCAGCAGTGCCGACAGGGGAGTGAGTGGTGGCTACACCTTC.

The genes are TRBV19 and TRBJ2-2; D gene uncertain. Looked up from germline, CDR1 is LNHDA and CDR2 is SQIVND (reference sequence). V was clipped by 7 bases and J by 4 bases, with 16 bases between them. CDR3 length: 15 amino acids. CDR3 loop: CASTVTDSTTGELFF. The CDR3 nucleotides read TGTGCCAGTACCGTAACAGACTCTACCACCGGGGAGCTGTTTTTT.

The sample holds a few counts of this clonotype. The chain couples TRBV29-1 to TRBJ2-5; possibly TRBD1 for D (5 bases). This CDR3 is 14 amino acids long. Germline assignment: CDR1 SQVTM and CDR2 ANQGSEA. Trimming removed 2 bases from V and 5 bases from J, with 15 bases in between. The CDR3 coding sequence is TGCAGCGTTGAAAGAGCCTCAGGGTGGGAGACCCAGTACTTC. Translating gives CSVERASGWETQYF.